What follows describes a single TCR beta chain. Its antigen remains unidentified. It has no much larger one-base neighbor in the sample; base qualities were not kept. The source of the sample is a study of T-cell reconstitution after alpha-beta-depleted transplantation in children (dated by TCRdb to about 2016). The study in broad terms: The study quantitatively tracked T-cell immune reconstitution after TCRalphabeta/CD19-depleted allogeneic hematopoietic cell transplantation in children using TCR repertoire profiling. The study at large found these results: The frequencies of hyperexpanded clones fell over the following months, and after one year, T-cell counts and TCRbeta diversity were mostly attributed to newly produced T cells. In some patients, the high TCRbeta diversity seen at day 60 was put down to recipient T cells and intrathymic progenitors that had survived conditioning. The apparently early recovery of alphabetaT-cell counts about two months after transplant reportedly depended on only several hundred rapidly expanded clones that came from non-depleted graft cells.

Read against the paper, the sample's treatment or condition label means: allogeneic hematopoietic cell transplantation with graft depleted of TCRalphabeta T cells and CD19 B cells. TCRalphabeta/CD19-depleted allogeneic hematopoietic cell grafts were given to the transplant recipients, all of whom were children. Preparation of the library involved PCR. The data were produced on an Illumina HiSeq 2500. To normalize quantification of the TCRbeta repertoire, the TCR libraries were built with molecular barcoding that relied on unique molecular identifiers. Starting from the raw public reads, TCRdb applied fastp trimming at Q25, assembled clones with MiXCR and retained in-frame beta chains. Each record represents a unique CDR3 protein, reported with the most common genes and DNA among its rows. The sample table shows about 500,000 distinct CDR3 sequences, and about 10% are seen once. The ten biggest clones cover 14% of the sample.

Measured from the cysteine to the phenylalanine, the CDR3 is 13 residues long. Only the CDR3 DNA is retained, 39 bases long and in frame from the first base. V is cut back by 6 bases and J by 1 base, with 5 bases in the junction unmatched. The germline V gene encodes CDR1 SQVTM and CDR2 ANQGSEA. The receptor comes from a female patient between 2 and 15 years old who had a stem cell transplant for aplastic anemia, so the T cells may come from the graft donor. The material was PBMCs, mostly from graft donor cells, obtained 180 days after TCRalphabeta/CD19-depleted stem cell transplant. The chain links TRBV29-1 with TRBJ1-2, and TRBD1 aligns with 7 junction nucleotides. The bases are TGCAGCGTCGGGACAGATCGTAACTATGGCTACACCTTC. Its product reads: CSVGTDRNYGYTF.